These 12 T cell receptor beta chains were all obtained from the same sample, sequenced in a study of cytomegalovirus exposure and HLA in healthy donors. The PCR made use of 60 Vbeta and 13 Jbeta primers. Sequenced by immunoSEQ multiplex PCR; TCRdb stores in-frame clones only, minus some. The sample contains around 170,000 clones, around four fifths of which appear only once. The source material was PBMCs. Source of these receptors: a woman in her 50s in good health and CMV-seropositive.

The chain couples TRBV2 to TRBJ2-5; TRBD2 agrees at 15 bases. The CDR3 is made up of 18 amino acids. In germline, CDR1 is SNHLY, CDR2 FYNNEI. J gave up 0 bases and V 6 bases, and 8 bases lay outside the gene matches. The chain's CDR3 is CASSSVGLAGGNQETQYF. For the CDR3, the DNA is TGTGCCAGCAGCTCCGTGGGACTAGCGGGGGGCAACCAAGAGACCCAGTACTTC.

This sequence joins TRBV18 and TRBJ1-1, with TRBD1 matching 11 bases. V was pared by 3 bases and J by 6 bases, with 6 bases of the junction left unmatched. CDR1 is KGHSH and CDR2 is LQKENI in the germline V gene. The CDR3 loop spans 15 amino acids. The CDR3 nucleotides read TGTGCCAGCTCACCGCGGACAGGGGGCGAGGCTGAAGCTTTCTTT. Translation: CASSPRTGGEAEAFF.

The rearrangement uses TRBV9 and TRBJ2-5, with 10 bases fitting TRBD1. The CDR3 consists of 16 residues. The V and J ends lost 6 bases and 5 bases, in that order; junction bases with no gene match: 13. The V gene's germline CDR1 is SGDLS and CDR2 YYNGEE. The chain's CDR3 is CASTRAGQGDWETQYF. The DNA of the CDR3 is TGTGCCAGCACGCGCGCTGGACAGGGGGATTGGGAGACCCAGTACTTC.

The chain employs TRBV6-6 and TRBJ2-3, with 7 bases identical to TRBD1. The CDR3 totals 16 residues. From germline, CDR1 is MNHNY and CDR2 SVGAGI (reference sequence). The trim removed 1 base at V and 5 bases at J, leaving 9 bases unmatched. CDR3 nucleotides: TGTGCCAGCAGTTACTACCGGGACAGACCCAAAGATACGCAGTATTTT. Translated, it gives CASSYYRDRPKDTQYF.

This clone was seen only a few times. The chain carries TRBV4-1 and TRBJ2-7; 13 nucleotides align to TRBD2. The junction had 4 bases not matched to a gene; V was cut back by 3 bases and J by 5 bases. The V gene's germline CDR1 is MGHRA and CDR2 YSYEKL. The CDR3 has 15 residues. Here the CDR3 reads CASSHNGLAGDEQYF. For the CDR3, the DNA is TGCGCCAGCAGCCATAACGGACTAGCGGGGGACGAGCAGTACTTC.

J is TRBJ1-4 and V is TRBV5-1, with D maybe TRBD1 (5 bases). CDR3 length: 14 residues. Trimming removed 7 bases from V and 5 bases from J, with 15 bases in between. Germline CDR1 is SGHRS and CDR2 is YFSETQ. CDR3 nucleotide sequence: TGCGCCAGCGGCCCGGGGGGGGAGAATGAAAAACTGTTTTTT. Its protein product is CASGPGGENEKLFF.

The V call is TRBV4-3, the J call TRBJ1-6; tentative D call: TRBD1 (5 bases). V gave up 0 bases and J gave up 8 bases, with 11 bases separating them. This CDR3 is 15 amino acids long. Germline loops: CDR1 LGHNA, CDR2 YSLEER. The CDR3, as DNA: TGCGCCAGCAGCCAAGATCCCACAGGTGATTCACCCCTCCACTTT. Amino acids: CASSQDPTGDSPLHF.

This rearrangement joins TRBV30 to TRBJ2-6; D is perhaps TRBD2 (5 bases). The V gene lost 3 bases and the J gene lost 2 bases, with 14 bases spanning the gap. This CDR3 region has 16 residues. CDR1 and CDR2 (germline): GTSNPN, SVGIG (reference sequence). Here the CDR3 reads CAWRAPPGAGANVLTF. The CDR3 DNA reads as TGTGCCTGGAGGGCCCCCCCCGGGGCTGGGGCCAACGTCCTGACTTTC.

The V gene is TRBV12-5, the J gene TRBJ2-5; D may be TRBD2 (6 bases). The V and J ends lost 6 bases and 0 bases respectively, with 11 bases between them. This CDR3 contains 14 residues. Germline loops: CDR1 LGHNT, CDR2 FRNRAP. The CDR3 DNA is TGTGCTAGTGGCCCCGGGGGTGACCAAGAGACCCAGTACTTC. Amino acids: CASGPGGDQETQYF.

This clone was seen just once. V is TRBV7-2 and J is TRBJ1-3; a weak D match, TRBD1 (6 bases). The CDR3 has 15 residues. Germline CDR1 is SGHTA and CDR2 is FQGNSA. The V end lost 7 bases, the J end lost 3 bases, and 16 bases lay between the germline ends. The CDR3 bases are TGTGCCAGCACCCCGATGGGGACACTTGGAAACACCATATATTTT. Protein: CASTPMGTLGNTIYF.

The gene calls are TRBV19 and TRBJ1-1, with D possibly TRBD1 on 6 matching bases. Germline V gene sequence: CDR1 LNHDA, CDR2 SQIVND (reference sequence). Trimming shortened V by 5 bases and J by 1 base, and 14 bases separated the two germline ends. CDR3 size: 15 residues. The CDR3 DNA reads TGTGCCAGTAGTCCCCAAGGACAGTCGAACACTGAAGCTTTCTTT. This sequence encodes CASSPQGQSNTEAFF.

This clone was observed a single time. The V call is TRBV15, the J call TRBJ1-1; D ambiguous. The germline CDR1 and CDR2 sequences are LNHNV and YYDKDF (reference sequence). The V end lost 0 bases, the J end lost 4 bases, and 12 bases lay between the germline ends. CDR3 length: 15 amino acids. The CDR3 here is CATSREGPGITEAFF. The CDR3 DNA sequence: TGTGCCACCAGCAGAGAGGGTCCGGGGATCACTGAAGCTTTCTTT.